This T cell receptor beta chain was documented in a study of T cell repertoires in cytomegalovirus infection. Via MiXCR, TCRdb re-called the reads, giving one row per CDR3 protein. The sample includes 700,000 to 900,000 distinct CDR3 sequences, around 29% of them seen just once. This clonotype was counted ten times or more. Its target is unknown. Specimen: cultured CD8+ T cells from PBMCs, collected from culture after CMV antigen stimulation. The TCR was taken from a human donor in good health (CMV status not recorded). Some clones in this sample may be carry-over from other donors' samples.

Here the CDR3 reads CASSHHPAGLGSSGVGTDTQYF. CDR3 DNA: TGTGCCAGCAGCCATCACCCAGCGGGTCTCGGGTCGTCGGGGGTGGGGACAGATACGCAGTATTTT. V usage is TRBV7-2 and J usage is TRBJ2-3, with a weak D call TRBD2 (6 bases). Germline CDR1 SGHTA, CDR2 FQGNSA. This CDR3 contains 22 residues. Trimming took off 5 bases at V and 3 bases at J, with 36 bases between the two ends.